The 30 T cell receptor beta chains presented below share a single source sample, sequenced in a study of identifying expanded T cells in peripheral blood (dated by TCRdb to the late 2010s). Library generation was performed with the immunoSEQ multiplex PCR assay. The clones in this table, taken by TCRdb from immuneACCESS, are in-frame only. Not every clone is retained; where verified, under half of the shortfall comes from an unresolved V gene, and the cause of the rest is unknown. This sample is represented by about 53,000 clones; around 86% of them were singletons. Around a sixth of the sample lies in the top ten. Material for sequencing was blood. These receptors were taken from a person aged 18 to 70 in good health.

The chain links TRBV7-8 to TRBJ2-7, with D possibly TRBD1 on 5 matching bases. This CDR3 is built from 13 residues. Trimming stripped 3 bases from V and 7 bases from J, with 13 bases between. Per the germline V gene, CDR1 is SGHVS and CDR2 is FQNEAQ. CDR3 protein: CASSFQKGWEQYV. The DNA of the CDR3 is TGTGCCAGCAGCTTCCAGAAGGGGTGGGAGCAGTACGTC.

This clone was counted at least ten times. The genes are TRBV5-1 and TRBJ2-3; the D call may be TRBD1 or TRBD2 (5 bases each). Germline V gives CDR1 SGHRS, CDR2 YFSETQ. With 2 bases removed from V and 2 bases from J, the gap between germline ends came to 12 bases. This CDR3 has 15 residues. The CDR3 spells CASSLVGEITDTQYF. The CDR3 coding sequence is TGCGCCAGCAGCTTAGTGGGGGAGATCACAGATACGCAGTATTTT.

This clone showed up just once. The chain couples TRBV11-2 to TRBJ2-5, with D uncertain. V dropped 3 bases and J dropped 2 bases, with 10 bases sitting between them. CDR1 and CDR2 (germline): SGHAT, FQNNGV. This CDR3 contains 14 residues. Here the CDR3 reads CASSLDTYQETQYF. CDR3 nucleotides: TGTGCCAGCAGCTTGGATACATATCAAGAGACCCAGTACTTC. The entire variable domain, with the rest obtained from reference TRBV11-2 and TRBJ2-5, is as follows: EAGVAQSPRYKIIEKRQSVAFWCNPISGHATLYWYQQILGQGPKLLIQFQNNGVVDDSQLPKDRFSAERLKGVDSTLKIQPAKLEDSAVYLCASSLDTYQETQYFGPGTRLLVL.

DNA of the CDR3: TGTGCCAGCAGTTGGAGCGGGGCTCAAGAGACCCAGTACTTC. Encoded protein: CASSWSGAQETQYF. V gene TRBV28 combines with J gene TRBJ2-5; 7 positions match TRBD2. This CDR3 spans 14 amino acids. V dropped 4 bases and J dropped 2; count of bases not matched to a gene: 4. Germline-derived CDR1 and CDR2 are MDHEN and SYDVKM. Full variable domain (rest looked up from reference TRBV28 and TRBJ2-5): DVKVTQSSRYLVKRTGEKVFLECVQDMDHENMFWYRQDPGLGLRLIYFSYDVKMKEKGDIPEGYSVSREKKERFSLILESASTNQTSMYLCASSWSGAQETQYFGPGTRLLVL.

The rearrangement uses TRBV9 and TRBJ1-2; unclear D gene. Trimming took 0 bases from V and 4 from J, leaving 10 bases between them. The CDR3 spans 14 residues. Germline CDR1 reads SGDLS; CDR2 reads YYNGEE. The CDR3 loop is CASSVDPAIYGYTF. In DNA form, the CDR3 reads TGTGCCAGCAGCGTAGATCCAGCTATCTATGGCTACACCTTC.

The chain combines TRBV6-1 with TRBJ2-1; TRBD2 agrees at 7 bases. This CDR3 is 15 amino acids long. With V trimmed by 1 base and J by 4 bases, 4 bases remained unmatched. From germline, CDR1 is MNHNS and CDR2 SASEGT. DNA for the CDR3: TGTGCCAGCAGTGAAGAGGGCGGGGGATACAATGAGCAGTTCTTC. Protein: CASSEEGGGYNEQFF.

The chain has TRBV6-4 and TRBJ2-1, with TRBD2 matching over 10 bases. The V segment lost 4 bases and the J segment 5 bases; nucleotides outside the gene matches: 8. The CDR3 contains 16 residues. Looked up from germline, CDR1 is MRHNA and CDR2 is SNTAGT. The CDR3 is CASSAWGSGRNNEQFF. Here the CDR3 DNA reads TGTGCCAGCAGTGCCTGGGGTAGCGGGAGGAACAATGAGCAGTTCTTC.

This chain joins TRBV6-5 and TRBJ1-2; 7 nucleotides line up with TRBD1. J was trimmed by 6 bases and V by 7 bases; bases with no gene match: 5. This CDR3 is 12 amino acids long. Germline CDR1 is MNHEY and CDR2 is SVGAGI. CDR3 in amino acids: CASTPDRDGYTF. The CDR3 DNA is TGTGCCAGCACCCCCGACAGGGATGGCTACACCTTC.

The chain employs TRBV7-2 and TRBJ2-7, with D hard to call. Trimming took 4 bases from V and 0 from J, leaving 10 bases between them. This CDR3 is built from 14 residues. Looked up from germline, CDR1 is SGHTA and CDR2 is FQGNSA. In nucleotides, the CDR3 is TGTGCCAGCAGCTATAATAGGGTCTCCTACGAGCAGTACTTC. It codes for CASSYNRVSYEQYF.

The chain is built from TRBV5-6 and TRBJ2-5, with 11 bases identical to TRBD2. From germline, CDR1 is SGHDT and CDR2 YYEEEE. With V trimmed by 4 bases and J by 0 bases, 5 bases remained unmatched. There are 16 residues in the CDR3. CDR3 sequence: CASSPVAGGYQETQYF. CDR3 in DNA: TGTGCCAGCAGCCCGGTAGCGGGAGGGTACCAAGAGACCCAGTACTTC.

CDR3 DNA sequence: TGTGCCAGCACCCAGTGGGGCGTATCTGAAGCTTTCTTT. Protein: CASTQWGVSEAFF. V is TRBV7-6 and J is TRBJ1-1, with D possibly TRBD1 on 5 matching bases. The germline V and J ends were trimmed by 7 bases and 6 bases, with 15 bases remaining between them. The CDR3 runs to 13 residues. Per germline, CDR1 SGHVS and CDR2 FNYEAQ.

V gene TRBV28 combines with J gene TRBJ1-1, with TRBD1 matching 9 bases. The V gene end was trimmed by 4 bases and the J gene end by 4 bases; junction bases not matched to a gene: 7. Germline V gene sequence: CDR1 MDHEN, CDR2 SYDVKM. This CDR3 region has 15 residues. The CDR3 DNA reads TGTGCCAGCAGTTACAACAGGGGGCGGGTCACTGAAGCTTTCTTT. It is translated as CASSYNRGRVTEAFF.

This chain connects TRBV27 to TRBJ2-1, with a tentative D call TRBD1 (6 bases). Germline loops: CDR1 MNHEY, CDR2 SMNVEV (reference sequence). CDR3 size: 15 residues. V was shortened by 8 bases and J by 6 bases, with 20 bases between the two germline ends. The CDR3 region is CASWRVRAGANEQFF. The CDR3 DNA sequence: TGTGCCAGCTGGCGCGTGAGGGCAGGGGCCAATGAGCAGTTCTTC.

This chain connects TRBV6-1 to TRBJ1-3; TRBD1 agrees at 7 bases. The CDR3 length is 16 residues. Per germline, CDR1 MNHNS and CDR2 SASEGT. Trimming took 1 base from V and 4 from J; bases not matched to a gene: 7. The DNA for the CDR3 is TGTGCCAGCAGTGAAGGGGCAGGGGGTTTCGGAAACACCATATATTTT. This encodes CASSEGAGGFGNTIYF.

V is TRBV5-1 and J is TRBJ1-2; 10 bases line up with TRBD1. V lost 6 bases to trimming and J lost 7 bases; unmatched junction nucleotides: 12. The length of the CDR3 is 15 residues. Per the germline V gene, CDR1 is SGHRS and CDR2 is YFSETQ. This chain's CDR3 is CASTPATGGLTGYTF. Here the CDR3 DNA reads TGCGCCAGCACCCCTGCGACAGGGGGCTTAACTGGCTACACCTTC.

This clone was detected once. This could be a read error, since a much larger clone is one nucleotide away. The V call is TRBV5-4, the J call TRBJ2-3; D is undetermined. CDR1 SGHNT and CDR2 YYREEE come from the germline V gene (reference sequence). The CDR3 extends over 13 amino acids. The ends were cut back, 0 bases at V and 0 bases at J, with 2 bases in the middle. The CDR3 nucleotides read TGTGCCAGCAGCTTGGGGAGCACAGATACGCAGTATTTT. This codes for CASSLGSTDTQYF.

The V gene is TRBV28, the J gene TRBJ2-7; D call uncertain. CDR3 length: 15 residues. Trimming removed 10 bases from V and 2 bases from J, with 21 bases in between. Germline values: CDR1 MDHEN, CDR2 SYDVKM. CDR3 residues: CATFARKEWAYEQYF. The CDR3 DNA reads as TGTGCCACTTTTGCCCGTAAGGAATGGGCCTACGAGCAGTACTTC.

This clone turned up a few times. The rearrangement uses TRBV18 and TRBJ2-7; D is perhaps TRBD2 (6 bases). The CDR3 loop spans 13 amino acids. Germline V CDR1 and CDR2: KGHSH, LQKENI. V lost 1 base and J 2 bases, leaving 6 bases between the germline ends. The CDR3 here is CASSPRRAYEQYF. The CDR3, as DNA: TGTGCCAGCTCACCACGGAGGGCCTACGAGCAGTACTTC.

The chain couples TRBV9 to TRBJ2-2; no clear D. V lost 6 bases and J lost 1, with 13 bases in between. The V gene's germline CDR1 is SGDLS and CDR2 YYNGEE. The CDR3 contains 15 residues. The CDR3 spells CASNPSGGNTGELFF. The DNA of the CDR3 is TGTGCCAGCAACCCTTCCGGCGGGAACACCGGGGAGCTGTTTTTT.

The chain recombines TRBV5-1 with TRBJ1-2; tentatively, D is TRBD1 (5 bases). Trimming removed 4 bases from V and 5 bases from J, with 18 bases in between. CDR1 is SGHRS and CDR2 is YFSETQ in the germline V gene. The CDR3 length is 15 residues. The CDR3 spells CASSHDPGRDYGYTF. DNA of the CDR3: TGCGCCAGCAGCCATGATCCGGGACGGGATTATGGCTACACCTTC.

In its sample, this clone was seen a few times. This chain's CDR3 is CASSLSSRRGYTF. CDR3 sequence (DNA): TGTGCCAGCAGCTTAAGTTCCCGGCGGGGCTACACCTTC. V is TRBV7-3 and J is TRBJ1-2, with D unresolved. V dropped 1 base and J dropped 8 bases, with 11 bases sitting between them. Per the germline V gene, CDR1 is SGHTA and CDR2 is FQGTGA. This CDR3 comprises 13 residues.

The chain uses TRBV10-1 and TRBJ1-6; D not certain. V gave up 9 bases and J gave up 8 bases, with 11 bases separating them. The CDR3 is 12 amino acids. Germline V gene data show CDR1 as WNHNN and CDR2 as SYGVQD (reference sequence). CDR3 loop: CARERGDSPLHF. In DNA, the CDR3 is TGCGCCAGAGAGCGGGGAGATTCACCCCTCCACTTT.

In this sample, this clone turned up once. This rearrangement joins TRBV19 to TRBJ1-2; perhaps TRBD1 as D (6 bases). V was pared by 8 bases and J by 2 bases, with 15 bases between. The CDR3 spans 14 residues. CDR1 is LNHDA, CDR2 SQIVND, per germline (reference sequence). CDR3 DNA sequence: TGTGCCAGTGCTCAGGGGTTTTGGAACTATGGCTACACCTTC. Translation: CASAQGFWNYGYTF.

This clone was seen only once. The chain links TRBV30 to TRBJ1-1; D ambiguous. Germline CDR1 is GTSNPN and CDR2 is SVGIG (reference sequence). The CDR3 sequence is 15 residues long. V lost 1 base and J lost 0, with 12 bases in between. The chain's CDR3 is CAWSDRAAMNTEAFF. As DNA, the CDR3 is TGTGCCTGGAGTGACCGGGCGGCGATGAACACTGAAGCTTTCTTT.

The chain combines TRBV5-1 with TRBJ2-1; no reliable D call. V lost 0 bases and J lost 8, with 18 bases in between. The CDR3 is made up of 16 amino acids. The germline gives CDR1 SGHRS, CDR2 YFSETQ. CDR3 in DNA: TGCGCCAGCAGCTTGGGGGCTCCCGGAAGACGCGATGAGCAGTTCTTC. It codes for CASSLGAPGRRDEQFF.

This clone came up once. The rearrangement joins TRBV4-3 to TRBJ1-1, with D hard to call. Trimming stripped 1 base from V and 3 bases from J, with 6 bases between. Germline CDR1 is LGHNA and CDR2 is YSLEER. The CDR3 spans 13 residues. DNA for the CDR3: TGCGCCAGCAGCCAAGTTAGGGACACTGAAGCTTTCTTT. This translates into CASSQVRDTEAFF.

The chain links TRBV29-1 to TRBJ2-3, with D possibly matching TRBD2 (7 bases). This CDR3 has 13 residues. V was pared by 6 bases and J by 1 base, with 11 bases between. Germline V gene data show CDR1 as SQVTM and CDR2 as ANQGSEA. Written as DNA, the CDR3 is TGCAGCGTCCGGGGGGCGCGCACAGATACGCAGTATTTT. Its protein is CSVRGARTDTQYF.

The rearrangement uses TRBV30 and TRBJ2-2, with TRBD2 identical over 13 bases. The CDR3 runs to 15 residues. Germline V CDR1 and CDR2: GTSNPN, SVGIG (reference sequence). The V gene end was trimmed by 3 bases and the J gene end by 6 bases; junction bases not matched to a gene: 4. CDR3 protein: CAWRGLAGTAGELFF. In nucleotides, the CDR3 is TGTGCCTGGAGGGGACTAGCGGGAACCGCCGGGGAGCTGTTTTTT.

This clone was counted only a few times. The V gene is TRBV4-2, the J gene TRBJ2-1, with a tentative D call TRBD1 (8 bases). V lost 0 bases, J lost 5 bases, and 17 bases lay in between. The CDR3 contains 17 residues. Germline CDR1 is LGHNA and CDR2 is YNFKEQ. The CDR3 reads CASSQEDRGGGHNEQFF. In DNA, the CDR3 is TGTGCCAGCAGCCAAGAAGACAGGGGAGGGGGGCACAATGAGCAGTTCTTC.

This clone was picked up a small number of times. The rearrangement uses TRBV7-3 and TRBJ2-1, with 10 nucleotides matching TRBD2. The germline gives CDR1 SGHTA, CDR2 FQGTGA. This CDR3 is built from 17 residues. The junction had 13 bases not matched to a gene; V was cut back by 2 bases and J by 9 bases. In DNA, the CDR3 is TGTGCCAGCAGCTTATGGCCCAGCGGGGGGGCCTCCGGTGAGCAGTTCTTC. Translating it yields CASSLWPSGGASGEQFF.